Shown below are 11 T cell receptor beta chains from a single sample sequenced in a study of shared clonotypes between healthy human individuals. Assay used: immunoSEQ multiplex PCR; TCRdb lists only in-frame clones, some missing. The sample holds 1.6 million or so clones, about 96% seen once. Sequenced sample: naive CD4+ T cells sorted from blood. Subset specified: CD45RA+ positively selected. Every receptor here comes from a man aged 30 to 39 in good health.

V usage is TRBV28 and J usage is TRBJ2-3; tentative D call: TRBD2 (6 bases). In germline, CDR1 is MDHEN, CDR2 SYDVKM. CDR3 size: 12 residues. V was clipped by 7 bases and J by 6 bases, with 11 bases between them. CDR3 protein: CASTSRGDTQYF. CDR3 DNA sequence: TGTGCCAGCACTTCCCGGGGGGATACGCAGTATTTT.

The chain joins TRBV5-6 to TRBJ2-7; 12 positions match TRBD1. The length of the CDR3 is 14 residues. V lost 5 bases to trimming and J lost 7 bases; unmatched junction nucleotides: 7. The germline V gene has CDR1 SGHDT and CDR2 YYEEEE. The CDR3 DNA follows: TGTGCCAGCAGGTCCCGGGACAGGGGGCTAGAGCAGTACTTC. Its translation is CASRSRDRGLEQYF.

The CDR3 DNA follows: TGTGCCAGTAGTCCGGAGTCCCACGGGAGAGGCTTGCAGTACTTC. Amino acid sequence: CASSPESHGRGLQYF. The chain joins TRBV19 to TRBJ2-7, with a weak D call TRBD2 (6 bases). Trimming stripped 5 bases from V and 9 bases from J, with 23 bases between. This CDR3 region has 15 residues. Germline loops: CDR1 LNHDA, CDR2 SQIVND (reference sequence).

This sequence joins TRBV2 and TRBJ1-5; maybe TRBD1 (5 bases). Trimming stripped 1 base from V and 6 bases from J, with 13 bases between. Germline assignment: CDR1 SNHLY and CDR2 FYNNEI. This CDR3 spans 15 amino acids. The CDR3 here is CASSEDVRAGQPQHF. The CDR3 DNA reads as TGTGCCAGCAGTGAAGATGTCAGGGCGGGTCAGCCCCAGCATTTT.

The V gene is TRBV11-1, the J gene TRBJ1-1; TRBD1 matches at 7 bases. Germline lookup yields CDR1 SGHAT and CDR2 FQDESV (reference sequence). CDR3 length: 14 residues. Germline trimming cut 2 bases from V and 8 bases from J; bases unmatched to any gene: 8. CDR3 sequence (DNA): TGTGCCAGCAGCTTAAGCAGGGGGACAACAGAAGCTTTCTTT. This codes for CASSLSRGTTEAFF. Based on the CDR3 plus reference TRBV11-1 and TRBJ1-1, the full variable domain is EAEVAQSPRYKITEKSQAVAFWCDPISGHATLYWYRQILGQGPELLVQFQDESVVDDSQLPKDRFSAERLKGVDSTLKIQPAELGDSAMYLCASSLSRGTTEAFFGQGTRLTVV.

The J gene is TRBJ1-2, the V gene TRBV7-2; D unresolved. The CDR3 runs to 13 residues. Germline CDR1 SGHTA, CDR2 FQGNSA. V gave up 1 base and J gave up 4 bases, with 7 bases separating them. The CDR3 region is CASSLVTGYGYTF. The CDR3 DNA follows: TGTGCCAGCAGCTTAGTGACGGGCTATGGCTACACCTTC.

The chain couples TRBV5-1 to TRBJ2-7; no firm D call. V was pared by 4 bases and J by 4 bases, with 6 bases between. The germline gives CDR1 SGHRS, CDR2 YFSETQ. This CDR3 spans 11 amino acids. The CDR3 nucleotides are TGCGCCAGCAGCACCCAATACGAGCAGTACTTC. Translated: CASSTQYEQYF.

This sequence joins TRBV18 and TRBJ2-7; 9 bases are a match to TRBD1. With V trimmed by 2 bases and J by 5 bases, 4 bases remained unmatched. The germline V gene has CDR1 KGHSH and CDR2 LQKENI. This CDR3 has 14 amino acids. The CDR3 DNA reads TGTGCCAGCTCACCATGGGACAGGGTCCACGAGCAGTACTTC. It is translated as CASSPWDRVHEQYF.

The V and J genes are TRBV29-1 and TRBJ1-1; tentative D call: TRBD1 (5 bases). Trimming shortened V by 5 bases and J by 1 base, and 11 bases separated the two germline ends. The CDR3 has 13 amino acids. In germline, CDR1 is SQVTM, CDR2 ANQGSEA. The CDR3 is CSVIRQSNTEAFF. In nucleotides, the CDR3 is TGCAGCGTTATCCGACAGTCGAACACTGAAGCTTTCTTT. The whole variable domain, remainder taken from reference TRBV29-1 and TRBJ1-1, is SAVISQKPSRDICQRGTSLTIQCQVDSQVTMMFWYRQQPGQSLTLIATANQGSEATYESGFVIDKFPISRPNLTFSTLTVSNMSPEDSSIYLCSVIRQSNTEAFFGQGTRLTVV.

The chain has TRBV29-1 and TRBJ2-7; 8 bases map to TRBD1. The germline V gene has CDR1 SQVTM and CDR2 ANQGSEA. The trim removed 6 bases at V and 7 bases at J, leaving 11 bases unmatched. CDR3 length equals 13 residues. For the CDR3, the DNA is TGCAGCGTGGACGGGACAGGAGAAAGGGAGCAGTACTTC. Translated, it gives CSVDGTGEREQYF.

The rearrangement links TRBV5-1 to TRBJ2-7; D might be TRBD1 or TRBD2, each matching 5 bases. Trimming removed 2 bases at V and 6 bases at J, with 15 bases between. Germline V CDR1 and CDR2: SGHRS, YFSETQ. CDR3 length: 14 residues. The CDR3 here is CASSFGTADLEQYF. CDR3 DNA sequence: TGCGCCAGCAGCTTTGGGACGGCGGATCTCGAGCAGTACTTC. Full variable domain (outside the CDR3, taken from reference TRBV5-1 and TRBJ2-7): KAGVTQTPRYLIKTRGQQVTLSCSPISGHRSVSWYQQTPGQGLQFLFEYFSETQRNKGNFPGRFSGRQFSNSRSEMNVSTLELGDSALYLCASSFGTADLEQYFGPGTRLTVT.